The next 28 T cell receptor beta chains were all read from a single sample in a study of breast tumors, draining lymph nodes, adjacent tissues. Samples came from axillary lymph nodes draining the breast cancer. TCRdb redid the calling of the multiplex PCR reads with MiXCR, one entry per CDR3 protein. Here the sample spans over 150,000 distinct CDR3 sequences, roughly a third being singletons. The sequencing input was axillary lymph node tissue. Receptors were obtained from a female donor with breast cancer. Some clones in this sample may be carry-over from other donors' samples.

A note on this clonotype: A much more abundant neighbour one base away suggests this may be a read error. This rearrangement joins TRBV10-3 to TRBJ1-2; D remains unclear. This CDR3 has 13 residues. In germline, CDR1 is ENHRY, CDR2 SYGVKD. In nucleotides, the CDR3 is TGTGCCAGCAGTGAAACCGTAAACTATGGCTACGCCTTC. Translation: CASSETVNYGYAF.

This clonotype was detected a few times. The chain recombines TRBV29-1 with TRBJ2-4; 10 nucleotides align to TRBD1. After removal of 7 bases from V and 5 bases from J, the junction contained 2 bases not matched to a gene. CDR1 and CDR2 (germline): SQVTM, ANQGSEA. CDR3 length equals 12 residues. The CDR3 DNA reads as TGCAGCGGCGGACAGGGGGAAAACATTCAGTACTTC. Translated: CSGGQGENIQYF.

Ten or more counts support this clonotype. The rearrangement joins TRBV19 to TRBJ1-5, with a weak D call TRBD1 (5 bases). CDR1 is LNHDA, CDR2 SQIVND, per germline (reference sequence). V shed 3 bases and J shed 5 bases, with 14 bases lying between them. CDR3 size: 15 residues. The CDR3 nucleotides are TGTGCCAGTAGTATGGGGCAGGGATCGGATCAGCCCCAGCATTTT. This translates into CASSMGQGSDQPQHF.

This clonotype was seen ten or more times. The V gene is TRBV6-1, the J gene TRBJ1-5; D not resolved. In germline, CDR1 is MNHNS, CDR2 SASEGT. There are 13 residues in the CDR3. Trimming took off 3 bases at V and 7 bases at J, with 10 bases between the two ends. This CDR3 is CASSDGFRQPQHF. For the CDR3, the DNA is TGTGCCAGCAGTGATGGGTTCCGGCAGCCCCAGCATTTT.

This clonotype was counted ten times or more. V and J are TRBV7-2 and TRBJ2-2; TRBD1 might be the D (5 bases). CDR3 length: 13 residues. Trimming took off 3 bases at V and 4 bases at J, with 6 bases between the two ends. The germline V gene encodes CDR1 SGHTA and CDR2 FQGNSA. The CDR3 loop reads CASSFRVTGELFF. The CDR3 region has the DNA TGTGCCAGCAGCTTCAGGGTCACCGGGGAGCTGTTTTTT.

This clonotype came up many times. V usage is TRBV11-3 and J usage is TRBJ1-2, with TRBD1 identical over 8 bases. The CDR3 runs to 16 residues. From germline, CDR1 is SGHNT and CDR2 YENEEA. With 1 base clipped from V and 4 bases from J, the junction kept 8 bases outside the gene matches. In DNA, the CDR3 is TGTGCCAGCAGCTTAGCCGGGACAGGTCGCCTCTATGGCTACACCTTC. It is translated as CASSLAGTGRLYGYTF.

Note on this clonotype: At one end the junction does not follow the germline gene, possibly because of a read error. The rearrangement links TRBV9 to TRBJ1-1; D remains unclear. CDR1 and CDR2 from the germline V gene are SGDLS and YYNGEE. The CDR3 covers 13 residues. The DNA of the CDR3 is TGTGCCAGCAGCATCCGAATAGAAACTGAAGCTCTCTTT. It specifies CASSIRIETEALF.

This clonotype showed up many times. The rearrangement uses TRBV7-6 and TRBJ1-2; tentative D call: TRBD1 (5 bases). The germline CDR1 and CDR2 sequences are SGHVS and FNYEAQ. This CDR3 comprises 15 residues. The V end lost 5 bases, the J end lost 4 bases, and 17 bases lay between the germline ends. CDR3 protein: CASSPSTDPGYGYTF. CDR3 sequence (DNA): TGTGCCAGCAGCCCATCGACAGACCCGGGCTATGGCTACACCTTC.

On this clonotype itself: A much larger clonotype is one base distant, so this may be a read error. The rearrangement links TRBV12-3 or TRBV12-4 to TRBJ2-1; D may be TRBD1 (6 bases). V shed 3 bases and J shed 5 bases, with 11 bases lying between them. The CDR3 is 14 amino acids. The CDR3 sequence is CASSFRGGDNEQFF. CDR3 in DNA: TGTGCCAGCAGTTTTCGTGGGGGCGACAATGAGCAGTTCTTC.

Note on this clonotype: This may be a read error: a much more frequent sequence differs by one nucleotide. V is TRBV6-6 and J is TRBJ2-2, with D possibly matching TRBD1 (6 bases). Between the trimmed V and J ends, which lost 5 bases and 0 bases, there was a span of 16 bases. Germline assignment: CDR1 MNHNY and CDR2 SVGAGI (reference sequence). The CDR3 loop spans 17 amino acids. The CDR3 DNA is TGTGCCAGCAGTGACCGGACAGACTCCGCGAACACCGGGGAGCTGTTTTTT. Its protein product is CASSDRTDSANTGELFF.

With regard to this clonotype: Just one base apart from a much larger clone, this may be a read error. The chain employs TRBV30 and TRBJ2-7; no reliable D call. V was pared by 5 bases and J by 6 bases, with 17 bases between. The CDR3 runs 13 residues. Germline CDR1 is GTSNPN and CDR2 is SVGIG (reference sequence). The CDR3 sequence is CAWETRVASEQYF. DNA of the CDR3: TGTGCCTGGGAGACAAGGGTGGCGTCCGAGCAGTACTTC.

This clonotype was recorded only once. CDR3 in amino acids: CASSSVGSGNTIYF. In DNA, the CDR3 is TGTGCCAGCAGTTCTGTGGGCTCTGGAAACACCATATATTTT. This chain connects TRBV27 to TRBJ1-3; D is unclear. Germline V gene sequence: CDR1 MNHEY, CDR2 SMNVEV (reference sequence). Trimming removed 4 bases from V and 0 bases from J, with 7 bases in between. This CDR3 region has 14 residues.

This clonotype turned up a few times. One junction end does not reproduce the germline sequence, and a read error may be involved. The chain uses TRBV10-3 and TRBJ1-2; D might be TRBD1 (5 bases). CDR1 ENHRY and CDR2 SYGVKD come from the germline V gene. The CDR3 runs 12 residues. The CDR3 loop reads CASSRQTGSYTF. The CDR3 nucleotides are TGTGCCAGCAGTAGACAGACCGGGAGCTACACCTTC.

This sequence joins TRBV7-3 and TRBJ1-6; D possibly corresponds to TRBD1 (5 bases). This CDR3 spans 16 amino acids. CDR1 and CDR2 (germline): SGHTA, FQGTGA. Trimming stripped 6 bases from V and 10 bases from J, with 22 bases between. DNA for the CDR3: TGTGCCAGCAGTCCTCTAGCGGGGGGGGTGGGATCACCCCTCCACTTT. Amino acid sequence: CASSPLAGGVGSPLHF.

This clonotype was seen at least ten times. The chain employs TRBV4-2 and TRBJ2-7; 12 nucleotides match TRBD1. The CDR3 loop spans 14 amino acids. Germline assignment: CDR1 LGHNA and CDR2 YNFKEQ. Germline trimming cut 3 bases from V and 5 bases from J; bases unmatched to any gene: 2. CDR3 sequence reads: CASSQGQGADEQYF. Here the CDR3 DNA reads TGTGCCAGCAGCCAGGGACAGGGGGCTGACGAGCAGTACTTC.

This clonotype was recorded at least ten times. J is TRBJ2-3 and V is TRBV10-3, with TRBD2 matching 9 bases. V gave up 7 bases and J gave up 5 bases; unmatched junction bases: 7. Looked up from germline, CDR1 is ENHRY and CDR2 is SYGVKD. The CDR3 covers 14 residues. The CDR3 here is CAIKASGILDTQYF. DNA for the CDR3: TGTGCCATCAAGGCTAGCGGGATTCTAGATACGCAGTATTTT.

The V gene is TRBV5-4, the J gene TRBJ2-1; TRBD2 matches 14 bases. The CDR3 consists of 16 residues. Losses at the gene ends were 4 bases for V and 12 bases for J; bases not matched to a gene: 12. Germline loops: CDR1 SGHNT, CDR2 YYREEE (reference sequence). The CDR3 loop reads CASSDRTSGGNSGQFF. For the CDR3, the DNA is TGTGCCAGCAGCGACCGGACTAGCGGGGGGAACAGTGGGCAGTTCTTC.

With respect to this clonotype: This clone may be a read error of a much larger clone one base away. V gene TRBV3-1 combines with J gene TRBJ2-3; the D call may be TRBD1 or TRBD2 (5 bases each). Germline V gene sequence: CDR1 LGHDT, CDR2 YNNKEL (reference sequence). The CDR3 runs 13 residues. The CDR3 nucleotides are TGTGCCAGCGGGGCCCTAGCCGCAGATACGCTGTATTTT. Translating gives CASGALAADTLYF.

Many counts were recorded for this clonotype. The CDR3 nucleotides are TGTGCCAGTAGTCTTAGCGGGGGGGCATGGGAGCAGTACTTC. This codes for CASSLSGGAWEQYF. V is TRBV19 and J is TRBJ2-7; 11 bases are a match to TRBD2. This CDR3 is 14 amino acids long. The J segment lost 7 bases and the V segment lost 5 bases, leaving 7 bases of the junction unmatched. Germline V gene lookup returns CDR1 LNHDA and CDR2 SQIVND (reference sequence).

Only a few counts were recorded for this clonotype. This chain joins TRBV27 and TRBJ2-7; no definite D call. The germline V and J ends were trimmed by 5 bases and 8 bases, with 16 bases remaining between them. CDR1 is MNHEY, CDR2 SMNVEV, per germline (reference sequence). This CDR3 contains 13 residues. The CDR3 DNA sequence: TGTGCCAGCAGTCCACCCTGGTCCTATAAGCAGTACTTC. Its translation: CASSPPWSYKQYF.

The table lists this clonotype with a few counts. A much bigger clone sits one base away, suggesting this may be a read error. The rearrangement uses TRBV7-8 and TRBJ2-1, with D tentatively TRBD1 or TRBD2 (5 bases each). This CDR3 contains 15 residues. Looked up from germline, CDR1 is SGHVS and CDR2 is FQNEAQ. Trimming shortened V by 4 bases and J by 2 bases, and 12 bases separated the two germline ends. The CDR3 spells CASSSGAGTYNEQFF. The CDR3 bases are TGTGCCAGCAGCTCCGGGGCAGGCACCTACAATGAGCAGTTCTTC. The complete variable domain, with remaining parts taken from reference TRBV7-8 and TRBJ2-1, reads GAGVSQSPRYKVAKRGQDVALRCDPISGHVSLFWYQQALGQGPEFLTYFQNEAQLDKSGLPSDRFFAERPEGSVSTLKIQRTQQEDSAVYLCASSSGAGTYNEQFFGPGTRLTVL.

A remark on this clonotype: One end of the junction fails to match germline, which may point to a read error. The chain couples TRBV20-1 to TRBJ2-5, with TRBD2 identical over 9 bases. Looked up from germline, CDR1 is DFQATT and CDR2 is SNEGSKA (reference sequence). This CDR3 spans 14 amino acids. The CDR3 sequence: CSAREGGGVCKQYF. In DNA, the CDR3 is TGCAGTGCCAGAGAGGGCGGGGGGGTTTGCAAGCAGTACTTC.

The V gene is TRBV3-1, the J gene TRBJ1-4; a possible D gene is TRBD1 (5 bases). Germline V gene data show CDR1 as LGHDT and CDR2 as YNNKEL (reference sequence). This CDR3 contains 15 residues. The V end was cut by 5 bases, the J end by 5 bases, with 15 bases between. The CDR3 loop is CASSYSGDGNEKLFF. The CDR3, as DNA: TGTGCCAGCAGCTATTCCGGGGACGGAAATGAAAAACTGTTTTTT. Using reference TRBV3-1 and TRBJ1-4 for the parts outside the CDR3, the full variable domain is DTAVSQTPKYLVTQMGNDKSIKCEQNLGHDTMYWYKQDSKKFLKIMFSYNNKELIINETVPNRFSPKSPDKAHLNLHINSLELGDSAVYFCASSYSGDGNEKLFFGSGTQLSVL.

With respect to this clonotype: A single base separates this from a much larger clone, so it may be a read error. V usage is TRBV20-1 and J usage is TRBJ2-1; no definite D call. The CDR3 runs 12 residues. Germline-derived CDR1 and CDR2 are DFQATT and SNEGSKA (reference sequence). The CDR3 here is CSARDTYNEQLF. CDR3 DNA: TGCAGTGCTAGAGACACTTACAATGAGCAGCTCTTC.

As concerns this clonotype: This clone may be a read error of a much larger clone one base away. The J gene is TRBJ2-1, the V gene TRBV9, with TRBD1 matching over 12 bases. The germline V gene has CDR1 SGDLS and CDR2 YYNGEE. The CDR3 is 16 residues long. In DNA form, the CDR3 reads TGTGCCAGCAGCGTTTCCGGGACAGGGGGCCCCAATGTGCAGTTCTTC. Translating it yields CASSVSGTGGPNVQFF.

This clonotype showed up many times. This rearrangement joins TRBV20-1 to TRBJ2-1; D is perhaps TRBD1 or TRBD2 (5 bases each). Deletions cut 7 bases from V and 6 bases from J, with 16 bases between. CDR3 length: 13 amino acids. Germline V gene lookup returns CDR1 DFQATT and CDR2 SNEGSKA (reference sequence). The CDR3 here is CSGTGTPLNEQFF. The CDR3 DNA reads as TGCAGTGGAACCGGGACCCCCCTCAATGAGCAGTTCTTC.

Details on this clonotype: A much larger clone differs by one base, so this may be a read error. The chain uses TRBV6-5 and TRBJ1-5; D is unclear. Germline V lookup: CDR1 MNHEY, CDR2 SVGAGI. There are 12 residues in the CDR3. Written as DNA, the CDR3 is TGTGCCTGCAGTACGGTAGGTCAGCCCCAGCATTTT. Translating it yields CACSTVGQPQHF.

By share, this clonotype ranks as medium-sized. The rearrangement joins TRBV12-3 or TRBV12-4 to TRBJ2-2, with D unresolved. With 3 bases removed from V and 5 bases from J, the gap between germline ends came to 10 bases. CDR3 size: 14 residues. The CDR3 DNA reads as TGTGCCAGCAGTTTCGGACGTATTACCGGGGAGCTGTTTTTT. It specifies CASSFGRITGELFF.